This TCR beta chain is drawn from a study of blood T cell repertoires in COVID-19. Across the study: Both acute and convalescent COVID-19 samples were obtained from the United States, Italy and Spain.

Data came from immunoSEQ multiplex PCR; TCRdb stores just in-frame clones and leaves some out. Of fewer than 300,000 clones in the sample, less than 90% were seen once. The V end was cut by 0 bases, the J end by 7 bases, with 16 bases between. There are 16 residues in the CDR3. CDR1 and CDR2 from the germline V gene are WNHNN and SYGVQD (reference sequence). The chain carries TRBV10-1 and TRBJ2-1, with D possibly being TRBD1 (6 bases). This receptor was obtained from a man between 60 and 75 years old who had recovered from COVID-19. The sample was peripheral blood. The CDR3 is CASSESFAGVGNEQFF. For the CDR3, the DNA is TGCGCCAGCAGTGAGTCTTTTGCAGGGGTGGGTAATGAGCAGTTCTTC.